Following are 7 T cell receptor beta chains from one sample sequenced in a study of beta chain features in type 1 diabetes. Expressed TCRB transcripts were sequenced, since all the RNA that had been isolated was reverse transcribed. Produced via immunoSEQ multiplex PCR; TCRdb's table is partial and in-frame only. The table shows a few hundred thousand clones, with 11% occurring only once. Specimen: naive CD4+ T cells from blood. These receptors were collected from a woman in her 30s in good health.

The rearrangement links TRBV6-6 to TRBJ2-7; D remains unclear. Germline CDR1 is MNHNY and CDR2 is SVGAGI (reference sequence). V was pared by 5 bases and J by 0 bases, with 14 bases between. The CDR3 runs to 15 residues. The CDR3 DNA follows: TGTGCCAGCAGTCCGCACCTGGCAAGCTCCTACGAGCAGTACTTC. This encodes CASSPHLASSYEQYF.

The sample holds a few counts of this clone. This sequence joins TRBV9 and TRBJ2-3; 7 bases align to TRBD2. The V gene end was trimmed by 3 bases and the J gene end by 6 bases; junction bases not matched to a gene: 7. Germline-derived CDR1 and CDR2 are SGDLS and YYNGEE. The CDR3 runs 14 residues. Written as DNA, the CDR3 is TGTGCCAGCAGCGCGGGACTATTTGAGGATACGCAGTATTTT. It yields the protein CASSAGLFEDTQYF.

This sequence joins TRBV9 and TRBJ2-1, with D perhaps TRBD1 (5 bases). Germline CDR1 and CDR2: SGDLS and YYNGEE. The length of the CDR3 is 16 residues. V lost 4 bases and J lost 5, with 19 bases in between. The CDR3 DNA reads as TGTGCCAGCAGCCCCTCCTCACGTGGGGCCAACAATGAGCAGTTCTTC. This gives the protein CASSPSSRGANNEQFF.

The chain links TRBV11-3 to TRBJ2-1; D gene uncertain. Between the trimmed V and J ends, which lost 4 bases and 9 bases, there was a span of 13 bases. Germline lookup yields CDR1 SGHNT and CDR2 YENEEA. There are 13 residues in the CDR3. The CDR3 spells CASSWAGSSEQFF. The CDR3 nucleotides read TGTGCCAGCAGCTGGGCCGGTAGTAGTGAGCAGTTCTTC.

J is TRBJ1-2 and V is TRBV28; D is ambiguous. CDR1 MDHEN and CDR2 SYDVKM come from the germline V gene. This CDR3 region has 12 residues. Trimming took off 7 bases at V and 5 bases at J, with 11 bases between the two ends. CDR3 in amino acids: CASTTATYGYTF. In DNA, the CDR3 is TGTGCCAGCACAACCGCCACTTATGGCTACACCTTC.

This chain uses TRBV2 with TRBJ1-1, with D perhaps TRBD1 (5 bases). Germline V gene sequence: CDR1 SNHLY, CDR2 FYNNEI. The ends were cut back, 3 bases at V and 0 bases at J, with 11 bases in the middle. This CDR3 has 15 amino acids. The CDR3 DNA sequence: TGTGCCAGCAGTGACCCCGGGGGTGTGAACACTGAAGCTTTCTTT. It yields the protein CASSDPGGVNTEAFF.

V gene TRBV7-9 combines with J gene TRBJ1-2, with 7 positions matching TRBD1. This CDR3 has 15 amino acids. The ends lost 1 base at V and 6 bases at J; junction bases unmatched: 8. Germline-derived CDR1 and CDR2 are SEHNR and FQNEAQ (reference sequence). DNA of the CDR3: TGTGCCAGCAGCTTAGTGGTCGAAGGGGGCGATGGCTACACCTTC. Translated, it gives CASSLVVEGGDGYTF.